The 32 T cell receptor beta chains listed next were all sequenced from one sample in a study of OX40 agonist ivuxolimab in advanced cancers. This table comes from immunoSEQ multiplex PCR, and its TCRdb copy is limited to in-frame clones, with some not included. The sample includes 80,000 or so clones, less than 95% of them seen just once. This specimen was CD4+ or CD8+ T cells sorted from blood, taken in a trial of the OX40 agonist ivuxolimab. These receptors were obtained from an adult with an advanced solid tumor such as melanoma, head and neck, liver or kidney cancer.

The chain employs TRBV28 and TRBJ1-1, with D perhaps TRBD1 (5 bases). Per germline, CDR1 MDHEN and CDR2 SYDVKM. V gave up 11 bases and J gave up 2 bases, with 9 bases separating them. This CDR3 is 11 amino acids long. The CDR3 DNA follows: TGTGCCTGTGGGGCTAACACTGAAGCTTTCTTT. This translates into CACGANTEAFF.

The rearrangement links TRBV7-2 to TRBJ2-3; D is unresolved. Between the trimmed V and J ends, which lost 5 bases and 2 bases, there was a span of 17 bases. This CDR3 is 16 amino acids long. The germline CDR1 and CDR2 sequences are SGHTA and FQGNSA. The CDR3 is CASSNLAAPHTDTQYF. CDR3 bases: TGTGCCAGCAGCAACCTTGCCGCTCCCCACACAGATACGCAGTATTTT.

V gene TRBV6-6 combines with J gene TRBJ2-7; TRBD1 might be the D (6 bases). Trimming took 7 bases from V and 7 from J, leaving 14 bases between them. The CDR3 extends over 12 amino acids. Germline V gene lookup returns CDR1 MNHNY and CDR2 SVGAGI (reference sequence). In nucleotides, the CDR3 is TGTGCCAGCACTACAGGGTGGAGGGAGCAGTACTTC. It yields the protein CASTTGWREQYF.

The genes are TRBV5-4 and TRBJ2-1, with TRBD2 matching 11 bases. With 4 bases clipped from V and 8 bases from J, the junction kept 14 bases outside the gene matches. The V gene's germline CDR1 is SGHNT and CDR2 YYREEE (reference sequence). CDR3 length equals 17 residues. CDR3 bases: TGTGCCAGCAGCGTTAAACTAGCGGGGGCGGGGGTCGATGAGCAGTTCTTC. Translated: CASSVKLAGAGVDEQFF. The entire variable domain, with the rest obtained from reference TRBV5-4 and TRBJ2-1, is as follows: ETGVTQSPTHLIKTRGQQVTLRCSSQSGHNTVSWYQQALGQGPQFIFQYYREEENGRGNFPPRFSGLQFPNYSSELNVNALELDDSALYLCASSVKLAGAGVDEQFFGPGTRLTVL.

The genes are TRBV18 and TRBJ2-3; D may be TRBD1 (6 bases). V dropped 6 bases and J dropped 0 bases, with 7 bases sitting between them. The CDR3 has 13 amino acids. Germline CDR1 is KGHSH and CDR2 is LQKENI. The CDR3 reads CASSQGSTDTQYF. Written as DNA, the CDR3 is TGTGCCAGCTCTCAGGGGAGCACAGATACGCAGTATTTT.

The chain carries TRBV19 and TRBJ1-1, with TRBD1 as a possible D gene (6 bases). The CDR3 is 13 residues long. V lost 5 bases and J lost 1, with 8 bases in between. Germline CDR1 and CDR2: LNHDA and SQIVND (reference sequence). Here the CDR3 reads CASSEGQNTEAFF. The CDR3 nucleotides are TGTGCCAGTAGTGAGGGACAGAACACTGAAGCTTTCTTT.

The chain joins TRBV28 to TRBJ1-5; D uncertain. This CDR3 has 13 amino acids. Germline CDR1 and CDR2: MDHEN and SYDVKM. V was clipped by 8 bases and J by 2 bases, with 10 bases between them. As DNA, the CDR3 is TGTGCCAGCTTCCGTTGGGGCAATCAGCCCCAGCATTTT. Its protein product is CASFRWGNQPQHF. Using reference TRBV28 and TRBJ1-5 for the parts outside the CDR3, the full variable domain is DVKVTQSSRYLVKRTGEKVFLECVQDMDHENMFWYRQDPGLGLRLIYFSYDVKMKEKGDIPEGYSVSREKKERFSLILESASTNQTSMYLCASFRWGNQPQHFGDGTRLSIL.

The J gene is TRBJ1-1, the V gene TRBV2; 9 bases agree with TRBD1. V shed 0 bases and J 11 bases; nucleotides not matched to a gene: 7. From germline, CDR1 is SNHLY and CDR2 FYNNEI. CDR3 length: 14 amino acids. This CDR3 reads CASSEAKGTGLAFF. The CDR3 DNA is TGTGCCAGCAGTGAAGCTAAGGGGACAGGGTTGGCTTTCTTT.

This sequence joins TRBV28 and TRBJ2-7, with D perhaps TRBD1 (6 bases). Trimming stripped 6 bases from V and 0 bases from J, with 12 bases between. This CDR3 has 14 residues. Per germline, CDR1 MDHEN and CDR2 SYDVKM. The CDR3 coding sequence is TGTGCCAGCAGGGGCTGGACAGCCTCCTACGAGCAGTACTTC. Amino acids: CASRGWTASYEQYF.

The chain couples TRBV5-1 to TRBJ2-7; D unresolved. The CDR3 has 12 residues. The V end lost 1 base, the J end lost 9 bases, and 11 bases lay between the germline ends. The V gene's germline CDR1 is SGHRS and CDR2 YFSETQ. CDR3 in amino acids: CASSLPARGQYF. CDR3 sequence (DNA): TGCGCCAGCAGCTTGCCGGCCCGCGGGCAGTACTTC.

The chain recombines TRBV10-3 with TRBJ1-2; D unresolved. V lost 1 base to trimming and J lost 6 bases, with 12 bases between them. The CDR3 contains 14 residues. Looked up from germline, CDR1 is ENHRY and CDR2 is SYGVKD. The CDR3 DNA is TGTGCCATCAGTGAGTTGAACCGATTGGATGGCTACACCTTC. Protein: CAISELNRLDGYTF.

This clone was counted a single time. This chain connects TRBV27 to TRBJ2-2; TRBD2 is a possible D gene (7 bases). There are 16 residues in the CDR3. Germline V CDR1 and CDR2: MNHEY, SMNVEV (reference sequence). V was shortened by 5 bases and J by 11 bases, with 24 bases between the two germline ends. Written as DNA, the CDR3 is TGTGCCAGCAGTCTCCCTACAGGGAGGGCCCTTGGAGAGCTGTTTTTT. This gives the protein CASSLPTGRALGELFF.

V is TRBV10-1 and J is TRBJ2-1; 16 nucleotides line up with TRBD2. The junction had 7 bases not matched to a gene; V was cut back by 5 bases and J by 0 bases. Germline V lookup: CDR1 WNHNN, CDR2 SYGVQD (reference sequence). The CDR3 extends over 19 amino acids. The CDR3 DNA is TGCGCCAGCAGTCCGGGACTAGCGGGAGGGCCGGTCTCCTACAATGAGCAGTTCTTC. It is translated as CASSPGLAGGPVSYNEQFF.

This sequence joins TRBV6-5 and TRBJ1-1; D remains ambiguous. The CDR3 covers 15 residues. Looked up from germline, CDR1 is MNHEY and CDR2 is SVGAGI. Trimming pared 4 bases from V and 0 bases from J, leaving 12 bases between. Here the CDR3 DNA reads TGTGCCAGCAGTTCCTCCCCCTTCATGAACACTGAAGCTTTCTTT. Encoded protein: CASSSSPFMNTEAFF.

Turning to this clone: The sample holds other DNA sequences that translate to the same CDR3. The rearrangement joins TRBV5-1 to TRBJ1-3; D is unclear. Trimming removed 0 bases from V and 1 base from J, with 5 bases in between. CDR1 is SGHRS, CDR2 YFSETQ, per germline. The CDR3 loop spans 14 amino acids. This CDR3 is CASSLGVSGNTIYF. As DNA, the CDR3 is TGCGCCAGCAGCTTGGGGGTTTCTGGAAACACCATATATTTT. Looking up the rest from reference TRBV5-1 and TRBJ1-3 gives the full variable domain: KAGVTQTPRYLIKTRGQQVTLSCSPISGHRSVSWYQQTPGQGLQFLFEYFSETQRNKGNFPGRFSGRQFSNSRSEMNVSTLELGDSALYLCASSLGVSGNTIYFGEGSWLTVV.

The chain recombines TRBV18 with TRBJ2-3; tentative D call: TRBD1 (6 bases). The CDR3 has 16 amino acids. Germline V gene sequence: CDR1 KGHSH, CDR2 LQKENI. Trimming removed 1 base from V and 0 bases from J, with 11 bases in between. CDR3 sequence (DNA): TGTGCCAGCTCACCACGGGACATGGGAAGCACAGATACGCAGTATTTT. This gives the protein CASSPRDMGSTDTQYF.

The chain uses TRBV6-1 and TRBJ2-7; 7 bases match TRBD1. V lost 1 base to trimming and J lost 4 bases; unmatched junction nucleotides: 10. The length of the CDR3 is 16 residues. Germline assignment: CDR1 MNHNS and CDR2 SASEGT. This CDR3 is CASSEVGQIRSYEQYF. The CDR3, as DNA: TGTGCCAGCAGTGAAGTGGGACAGATCAGAAGTTACGAGCAGTACTTC.

This clone showed up just once. This sequence joins TRBV11-3 and TRBJ2-1, with D unresolved. CDR1 is SGHNT and CDR2 is YENEEA in the germline V gene. V was clipped by 5 bases and J by 9 bases, with 8 bases between them. The CDR3 sequence is 11 residues long. CDR3 protein: CASSLGREQFF. The CDR3, as DNA: TGTGCCAGCAGCCTCGGTCGTGAGCAGTTCTTC.

This chain joins TRBV9 and TRBJ1-3; tentatively, D is TRBD1 (5 bases). In germline, CDR1 is SGDLS, CDR2 YYNGEE. CDR3 length: 15 amino acids. Trimming left V 0 bases short and J 2 bases short, with 9 bases between. DNA of the CDR3: TGTGCCAGCAGCGTAGGCGGCAGGGCTGGAAACACCATATATTTT. Translating it yields CASSVGGRAGNTIYF.

The chain links TRBV5-1 to TRBJ2-5, with D perhaps TRBD1 (6 bases). CDR1 is SGHRS, CDR2 YFSETQ, per germline. The CDR3 consists of 17 residues. V dropped 3 bases and J dropped 0 bases, with 18 bases sitting between them. CDR3 in amino acids: CASSSPRTVSYQETQYF. In DNA form, the CDR3 reads TGCGCCAGCAGCTCCCCTCGGACAGTATCGTACCAAGAGACCCAGTACTTC.

The chain is built from TRBV5-1 and TRBJ2-7; 11 nucleotides agree with TRBD1. CDR1 is SGHRS and CDR2 is YFSETQ in the germline V gene. The CDR3 totals 16 residues. V was pared by 0 bases and J by 2 bases, with 4 bases of the junction left unmatched. The CDR3 protein is CASSLGGTGGPYEQYF. The CDR3 bases are TGCGCCAGCAGCTTGGGAGGGACAGGGGGACCCTACGAGCAGTACTTC.

The CDR3 DNA follows: TGTGCCAGCAGCCAAACAGGGGGCAATGAAAAACTGTTTTTT. Translating it yields CASSQTGGNEKLFF. The rearrangement joins TRBV28 to TRBJ1-4; 9 bases are shared with TRBD1. The V gene's germline CDR1 is MDHEN and CDR2 SYDVKM. V was clipped by 6 bases and J by 5 bases; unmatched bases: 4. CDR3 length: 14 residues.

The V call is TRBV7-9, the J call TRBJ2-6; a possible D gene is TRBD2 (6 bases). V was clipped by 4 bases and J by 2 bases, with 12 bases between them. Germline loops: CDR1 SEHNR, CDR2 FQNEAQ (reference sequence). The CDR3 is 16 residues long. This chain's CDR3 is CASSSQWGAGANVLTF. As DNA, the CDR3 is TGTGCCAGCAGCTCCCAATGGGGGGCTGGGGCCAACGTCCTGACTTTC. The full variable domain, with the rest looked up from reference TRBV7-9 and TRBJ2-6, is DTGVSQNPRHKITKRGQNVTFRCDPISEHNRLYWYRQTLGQGPEFLTYFQNEAQLEKSRLLSDRFSAERPKGSFSTLEIQRTEQGDSAMYLCASSSQWGAGANVLTFGAGSRLTVL.

This chain uses TRBV5-1 with TRBJ1-1; D may be TRBD1 (6 bases). This CDR3 spans 15 amino acids. V was clipped by 5 bases and J by 5 bases, with 19 bases between them. Germline CDR1 and CDR2: SGHRS and YFSETQ. CDR3 nucleotides: TGCGCCAGCAGGTATAGCACGGGGGCTTTGACTGAAGCTTTCTTT. It is translated as CASRYSTGALTEAFF.

V usage is TRBV20-1 and J usage is TRBJ2-5; the D is unclear. Looked up from germline, CDR1 is DFQATT and CDR2 is SNEGSKA (reference sequence). The CDR3 has 11 amino acids. The germline V and J ends were trimmed by 3 bases and 1 base, with 3 bases remaining between them. The CDR3 bases are TGCAGTGCTAGTGTCCAAGAGACCCAGTACTTC. It codes for CSASVQETQYF.

This chain joins TRBV28 and TRBJ2-5; 7 positions match TRBD1. The CDR3 length is 16 residues. CDR1 is MDHEN, CDR2 SYDVKM, per germline. The ends lost 6 bases at V and 1 base at J; junction bases unmatched: 11. The DNA for the CDR3 is TGTGCCAGCAGGGTCACAATGGGACAGCTCCAAGAGACCCAGTACTTC. This translates into CASRVTMGQLQETQYF.

This clone was seen just once. The CDR3 nucleotides read TGCAGCGTCATTCTTAGGGGCGGGAGCTCCTACGAGCAGTACTTC. Translating gives CSVILRGGSSYEQYF. The chain recombines TRBV29-1 with TRBJ2-7; 7 bases fit TRBD2. The CDR3 length is 15 residues. Germline V CDR1 and CDR2: SQVTM, ANQGSEA. V was pared by 6 bases and J by 0 bases, with 11 bases of the junction left unmatched.

Turning to this clone: Sequence at one end of the junction differs from germline and may be a read error. This chain links TRBV10-3 with TRBJ1-5; D is ambiguous. CDR3 size: 17 residues. The germline V gene encodes CDR1 ENHRY and CDR2 SYGVKD. Here the CDR3 DNA reads TGTGCCAGCAGTGAAGCGAACTTCGGAAATAGCAATCAGCCCCAGCATTTT. Protein: CASSEANFGNSNQPQHF.

The chain employs TRBV30 and TRBJ1-3; D is ambiguous. The germline V and J ends were trimmed by 4 bases and 7 bases, with 23 bases remaining between them. Germline lookup yields CDR1 GTSNPN and CDR2 SVGIG (reference sequence). This CDR3 region has 16 residues. In DNA form, the CDR3 reads TGTGCCTGGACCCCGGGCAGACACAGTGGTTGGAACACCATATATTTT. It yields the protein CAWTPGRHSGWNTIYF.

The chain links TRBV5-8 to TRBJ1-2; weak D call: TRBD1 (5 bases). The V end lost 4 bases, the J end lost 4 bases, and 17 bases lay between the germline ends. CDR3 length: 15 residues. Germline loops: CDR1 SGHTS, CDR2 YDEGEE. CDR3 protein: CASSHRDSSPYGYTF. As DNA, the CDR3 is TGTGCCAGCAGCCACCGGGACTCCTCGCCCTATGGCTACACCTTC.

The V call is TRBV18, the J call TRBJ1-5; D is unclear. The CDR3 is 14 amino acids. V was clipped by 2 bases and J by 3 bases, with 8 bases between them. The germline V gene has CDR1 KGHSH and CDR2 LQKENI. The CDR3 protein is CASSPGRNNQPQHF. For the CDR3, the DNA is TGTGCCAGCTCACCAGGGCGGAACAATCAGCCCCAGCATTTT.

The gene calls are TRBV4-1 and TRBJ1-6; D ambiguous. V was clipped by 4 bases and J by 7 bases, with 11 bases between them. This CDR3 region has 14 residues. Germline CDR1 and CDR2: MGHRA and YSYEKL. CDR3 sequence (DNA): TGCGCCAGCAGCCGTTTGGAGGGAAATTCACCCCTCCACTTT. Its translation is CASSRLEGNSPLHF.